This T cell receptor beta chain was retrieved from a study of radiation and T cells in renal cell carcinoma. Only in-frame clones appear in the TCRdb table, and some are missing; sequencing was by immunoSEQ multiplex PCR. This table holds around 81,000 clones, around four fifths found once. Indicated time point: blood 4 weeks post-SBRT, at nephrectomy. Treatment defined: 15 Gy SBRT to primary tumor, nephrectomy 4 weeks later. The sequence came from a man aged 50-60 years with renal cell carcinoma. The starting material was blood, obtained from a patient whose treatment included radiotherapy and nephrectomy.

This chain's CDR3 is CSVTYLNEQFF. The CDR3 DNA sequence: TGCAGCGTTACCTACCTCAATGAGCAGTTCTTC. This chain joins TRBV29-1 and TRBJ2-1; D gene unclear. CDR3 length: 11 residues. Germline V gene data show CDR1 as SQVTM and CDR2 as ANQGSEA. V lost 5 bases, J lost 6 bases, and 8 bases lay in between.